The subject of this entry is one TCR beta chain. Original processing methods: Reference gene primer amplification gave nucleated cell count estimates. The data were produced by immunoSEQ multiplex PCR, yet TCRdb's version contains in-frame clones alone and is incomplete. Clonal size and the V and J genes are those of that table, whereas D and trimming came from the DNA. The sample carries 50,000 or so clones, about nine tenths recorded once. The CDR3 runs to 14 residues. Germline V gene lookup returns CDR1 LNHDA and CDR2 SQIVND (reference sequence). The V gene end was trimmed by 5 bases and the J gene end by 10 bases; junction bases not matched to a gene: 7. This sample stems from a study of blood T cell repertoires in COVID-19. Study summary: Acute and convalescent COVID-19 samples came from the United States, Italy and Spain. Sources were T cells, B-cell-depleted T cells, or PBMCs; the material itself was cDNA or gDNA.

The sequenced sample consisted of peripheral blood. The receptor comes from a man aged 50 or older with active COVID-19. This chain links TRBV19 with TRBJ1-6; 8 positions match TRBD1. In nucleotides, the CDR3 is TGTGCCAGTAGTGCCCGACAGGGGAACTCACCCCTCCACTTT. As protein: CASSARQGNSPLHF.